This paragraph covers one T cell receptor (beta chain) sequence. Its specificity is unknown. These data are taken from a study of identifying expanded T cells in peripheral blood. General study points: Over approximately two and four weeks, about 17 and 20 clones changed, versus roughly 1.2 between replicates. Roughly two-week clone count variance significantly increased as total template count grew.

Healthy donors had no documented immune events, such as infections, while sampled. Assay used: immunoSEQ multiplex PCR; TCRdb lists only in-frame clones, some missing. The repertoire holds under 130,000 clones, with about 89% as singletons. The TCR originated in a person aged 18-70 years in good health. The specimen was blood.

CDR3 residues: CASSLVGALQETQYF. For the CDR3, the DNA is TGTGCCAGCAGCTTGGTGGGCGCACTCCAAGAGACCCAGTACTTC. The chain employs TRBV5-4 and TRBJ2-5; D not resolved. V gave up 0 bases and J gave up 1 base, with 10 bases separating them. The CDR3 length is 15 residues. CDR1 SGHNT and CDR2 YYREEE come from the germline V gene (reference sequence).